The clone carrying this TCR beta chain occurred a few times. Its antigen is currently unknown. This record comes from a study of cytomegalovirus exposure and HLA in healthy donors. Study at large: An early release of data contained 75 million to 100 million unique TCRs, which came from HLA-typed donors.

Study-level results: Among the most significant clusters, several appeared linked to common viral pathogens in a later analysis. As a later analysis showed, a missense DCLRE1C variant was linked to trimming of TCR beta V- and J-genes.

The study ran its PCR with 60 Vbeta and 13 Jbeta primers. As processed by the authors: There were about 80 million unique TCR beta chains by a later count, and 10 million to 12 million of them were shared. TCRdb's copy holds only in-frame clones and misses some; the assay was immunoSEQ multiplex PCR. V, J and clone size reflect that table, while D and trimming were determined from the DNA. The sample has some 100,000 clones, roughly 72% seen once. The receptor's source is a woman aged 45-60 years in good health and CMV-seropositive. Sequenced material: PBMCs.

The chain's CDR3 is CASSPLLAGGADTQYF. CDR3 nucleotides: TGTGCCAGTAGCCCTTTACTAGCGGGAGGTGCAGATACGCAGTATTTT. The chain couples TRBV19 to TRBJ2-3; 12 bases are a match to TRBD2. This CDR3 contains 16 residues. V shed 6 bases, J shed 4 bases, and the junction held 8 bases outside the gene matches. The germline V gene encodes CDR1 LNHDA and CDR2 SQIVND (reference sequence).